This TCR beta chain was identified in a study of blood T cells in healthy people across ages. Whole-study results and caveats: The long-lived group displayed more naive CD4+ cells, plus higher diversity, than the aged donors did. Observed TCR beta diversity per million T cells went down as age went up. This fall followed a roughly linear course with age.

This clonotype was seen a few times. Antigen unknown. The CDR3 is 16 amino acids. CDR1 is MNHEY, CDR2 SVGAGI, per germline. Deletions cut 8 bases from V and 2 bases from J, with 22 bases between. Combining a sample-barcoded 5' primer with a J-beta primer mix, a second PCR ran for roughly 7 to 12 cycles. TCRdb analysed the 5' RACE reads with MiXCR anew, one entry per CDR3 protein. The sample contains about 1,400,000 distinct CDR3 sequences, roughly 40% of which appear only once. The source is a woman aged 18-30 years in good health. The chain combines TRBV6-5 with TRBJ2-7; weak D call: TRBD2 (6 bases). Material: blood. The CDR3 coding sequence is TGTGCCAGCCTCGAAGCAAGGGACTTATTAGCCTACGAGCAGTACTTC. Its translation is CASLEARDLLAYEQYF.